This is a list of T cell receptor beta chains from one sample in a study of shared clonotypes between healthy human individuals. Profiled with immunoSEQ multiplex PCR; TCRdb holds only in-frame clones, not every one. The table records more than 400,000 clones, 78% of them present only once. Sequencing input: PBMCs. These receptors were obtained from a middle-aged woman in good health. Some clones in this sample may be carry-over from other donors' samples. Both conserved end residues are part of each CDR3. Each record gives: V gene, D gene, J gene, clone size, CDR3 protein, CDR3 DNA. A D gene is named only where the DNA matches it firmly. Not all rows give a size; the values are once, few, many and, for expanded clones, a class.

v_gene: TRBV5-1; d_gene: TRBD2; j_gene: TRBJ2-7; abundance: NA; CDR3aa: CASSRSGGDYEQYF; CDR3nt: TGCGCCAGCAGCCGGAGCGGGGGGGATTACGAGCAGTACTTC
v_gene: TRBV27; d_gene: NA; j_gene: TRBJ2-7; abundance: NA; CDR3aa: CASSSGRQTYEQYF; CDR3nt: TGTGCCAGCAGTTCGGGACGGCAGACCTACGAGCAGTACTTC
v_gene: TRBV5-4; d_gene: TRBD1; j_gene: TRBJ2-3; abundance: NA; CDR3aa: CASKQGLSTDTQYF; CDR3nt: TGTGCCAGCAAACAGGGGCTTAGCACAGATACGCAGTATTTT
v_gene: TRBV30; d_gene: TRBD1; j_gene: TRBJ1-1; abundance: few; CDR3aa: CAWSVLTGVNTEAFF; CDR3nt: TGTGCCTGGAGTGTACTCACAGGGGTTAACACTGAAGCTTTCTTT
v_gene: TRBV30; d_gene: NA; j_gene: TRBJ1-5; abundance: NA; CDR3aa: CACSTGQNQPQHF; CDR3nt: TGTGCCTGTAGCACTGGACAGAATCAGCCCCAGCATTTT
v_gene: TRBV4-1; d_gene: TRBD1; j_gene: TRBJ1-5; abundance: NA; CDR3aa: CASSPQQGSWNQPQHF; CDR3nt: TGCGCCAGCAGCCCACAACAGGGGAGTTGGAATCAGCCCCAGCATTTT
v_gene: TRBV7-9; d_gene: TRBD1; j_gene: TRBJ1-4; abundance: NA; CDR3aa: CASSAETGGSFGNEKLFF; CDR3nt: TGTGCCAGCAGCGCAGAGACAGGGGGCTCGTTTGGTAATGAAAAACTGTTTTTT
v_gene: TRBV11-2; d_gene: TRBD2; j_gene: TRBJ2-5; abundance: NA; CDR3aa: CASSLFRTSGDLQETQYF; CDR3nt: TGTGCCAGCAGCTTATTTCGGACTAGCGGAGACTTACAAGAGACCCAGTACTTC
v_gene: TRBV6-4; d_gene: TRBD1; j_gene: TRBJ2-1; abundance: few; CDR3aa: CARGGQGRGPGEQFF; CDR3nt: TGTGCCAGGGGGGGACAGGGAAGAGGGCCCGGGGAGCAGTTCTTC
v_gene: TRBV30; d_gene: NA; j_gene: TRBJ2-1; abundance: NA; CDR3aa: CAWSKEGEQFF; CDR3nt: TGTGCCTGGAGTAAGGAGGGGGAGCAGTTCTTC
v_gene: TRBV6-1; d_gene: NA; j_gene: TRBJ2-3; abundance: NA; CDR3aa: CASSHATDTQYF; CDR3nt: TGTGCCAGCAGCCATGCCACAGATACGCAGTATTTT
v_gene: TRBV6-5; d_gene: NA; j_gene: TRBJ2-7; abundance: NA; CDR3aa: CASRTRQEVYEQYF; CDR3nt: TGTGCCAGCCGAACTAGACAGGAGGTCTACGAGCAGTACTTC
v_gene: TRBV7-2; d_gene: TRBD2; j_gene: TRBJ2-7; abundance: NA; CDR3aa: CASSARRGRISYEQYF; CDR3nt: TGTGCCAGCAGCGCACGCCGCGGGAGGATCTCCTACGAGCAGTACTTC
v_gene: TRBV5-1; d_gene: NA; j_gene: TRBJ2-2; abundance: NA; CDR3aa: CASSLGAATETGELFF; CDR3nt: TGCGCCAGCAGCTTGGGGGCCGCGACAGAGACCGGGGAGCTGTTTTTT
v_gene: TRBV6-1; d_gene: NA; j_gene: TRBJ1-4; abundance: NA; CDR3aa: CASSDWSSTNEKLFF; CDR3nt: TGTGCCAGCAGTGATTGGTCATCAACTAATGAAAAACTGTTTTTT
v_gene: TRBV19; d_gene: NA; j_gene: TRBJ2-3; abundance: NA; CDR3aa: CATRGRSRADTQYF; CDR3nt: TGTGCCACTAGGGGCAGGAGTCGGGCAGATACGCAGTATTTT
v_gene: TRBV10-3; d_gene: TRBD2; j_gene: TRBJ2-3; abundance: NA; CDR3aa: CAISEPGLAGGGDTQYF; CDR3nt: TGTGCCATCAGTGAGCCTGGACTAGCGGGAGGTGGAGATACGCAGTATTTT
v_gene: TRBV18; d_gene: TRBD1; j_gene: TRBJ1-1; abundance: few; CDR3aa: CASSPSTGGRTEAFF; CDR3nt: TGTGCCAGCTCACCATCGACAGGGGGCAGGACTGAAGCTTTCTTT
v_gene: TRBV21-1; d_gene: NA; j_gene: TRBJ2-5; abundance: NA; CDR3aa: CASRVGLATLSETQYF; CDR3nt: TGTGCCAGCAGGGTAGGGCTAGCTACACTTTCTGAGACCCAGTACTTC
v_gene: TRBV2; d_gene: TRBD1; j_gene: TRBJ2-3; abundance: NA; CDR3aa: CASSWTGSTDTQYF; CDR3nt: TGTGCCAGCAGCTGGACAGGGAGCACAGATACGCAGTATTTT
v_gene: TRBV11-3; d_gene: NA; j_gene: TRBJ2-1; abundance: NA; CDR3aa: CASSLQNREGGSYNEQFF; CDR3nt: TGTGCCAGCAGCTTACAAAACAGGGAAGGGGGCTCCTACAATGAGCAGTTCTTC
v_gene: TRBV5-1; d_gene: TRBD1; j_gene: TRBJ1-1; abundance: NA; CDR3aa: CASSSTGGNTEAFF; CDR3nt: TGCGCCAGCAGCTCGACAGGGGGGAACACTGAAGCTTTCTTT
v_gene: TRBV28; d_gene: TRBD1; j_gene: TRBJ2-7; abundance: few; CDR3aa: CASSPPRTGQYF; CDR3nt: TGTGCCAGCAGTCCTCCCCGGACAGGGCAGTACTTC
v_gene: TRBV18; d_gene: TRBD2; j_gene: TRBJ2-7; abundance: NA; CDR3aa: CASSPPTWTSRSYEQYF; CDR3nt: TGTGCCAGCTCACCACCGACGTGGACTAGCCGAAGCTACGAGCAGTACTTC
v_gene: TRBV9; d_gene: TRBD1; j_gene: TRBJ1-1; abundance: NA; CDR3aa: CASSVMGQPNTEAFF; CDR3nt: TGTGCCAGCAGCGTGATGGGACAGCCGAACACTGAAGCTTTCTTT
v_gene: TRBV7-9; d_gene: NA; j_gene: TRBJ1-2; abundance: NA; CDR3aa: CASSLPARNYGYTF; CDR3nt: TGTGCCAGCAGCTTACCCGCGAGAAACTATGGCTACACCTTC
v_gene: TRBV28; d_gene: NA; j_gene: TRBJ2-1; abundance: NA; CDR3aa: CASSLGGLYNEQFF; CDR3nt: TGTGCCAGCAGTTTAGGCGGGTTGTACAATGAGCAGTTCTTC
v_gene: TRBV2; d_gene: NA; j_gene: TRBJ2-7; abundance: few; CDR3aa: CASRVGGYPIYEQYF; CDR3nt: TGTGCCAGCAGGGTAGGGGGGTATCCAATCTACGAGCAGTACTTC
v_gene: TRBV25-1; d_gene: NA; j_gene: TRBJ2-3; abundance: NA; CDR3aa: CASSEIPDTQYF; CDR3nt: TGTGCCAGCAGTGAAATCCCAGATACGCAGTATTTT
v_gene: TRBV6-4; d_gene: NA; j_gene: TRBJ2-2; abundance: NA; CDR3aa: CASSPAENTGELFF; CDR3nt: TGTGCCAGCAGTCCAGCGGAGAACACCGGGGAGCTGTTTTTT
v_gene: TRBV7-2; d_gene: TRBD2; j_gene: TRBJ2-7; abundance: NA; CDR3aa: CASSSTSGRNEQYF; CDR3nt: TGTGCCAGCAGCTCGACTAGCGGGAGGAACGAGCAGTACTTC